What follows describes a single TCR beta chain. This sample was taken from a study of T cell responses to AZD1222 COVID-19 vaccine. Trimming removed 0 bases at V and 2 bases at J, with 8 bases between. The germline V gene has CDR1 SGHRS and CDR2 YFSETQ. The CDR3 totals 14 residues. Libraries were prepared by immunoSEQ multiplex PCR; TCRdb keeps only in-frame clonotypes and omits some of them. The sample gives approximately 130,000 clones, approximately 93% of which show up once; roughly 0.91% is in the top ten. The TCR was taken from an adult in good health. The V call is TRBV5-1, the J call TRBJ1-1; D gene ambiguous. This specimen consisted of peripheral blood, obtained on day 0 of AZD1222 vaccination. CDR3 DNA sequence: TGCGCCAGCAGCTTGGTCCTCAGCAACACTGAAGCTTTCTTT. Translated, it gives CASSLVLSNTEAFF. The variable domain in full, completed from reference TRBV5-1 and TRBJ1-1, reads KAGVTQTPRYLIKTRGQQVTLSCSPISGHRSVSWYQQTPGQGLQFLFEYFSETQRNKGNFPGRFSGRQFSNSRSEMNVSTLELGDSALYLCASSLVLSNTEAFFGQGTRLTVV.